These 14 T cell receptor beta chains were sequenced from one sample in a study of response to subunit inactivated influenza vaccine. MiXCR, run by TCRdb on the RT-PCR reads, gives a single entry per CDR3 protein. The repertoire holds over 800,000 distinct CDR3 sequences, with around 21% as singletons. The material was PBMCs from blood, obtained more than 4 days after vaccination. The source is a man aged 45-65 years who received an inactivated influenza vaccine.

This clonotype was observed a handful of times. This chain links TRBV20-1 with TRBJ1-6; TRBD1 matches at 8 bases. Germline V CDR1 and CDR2: DFQATT, SNEGSKA (reference sequence). V dropped 1 base and J dropped 2; count of bases not matched to a gene: 1. The CDR3 runs to 15 residues. The CDR3 nucleotides read TGCAGTGCTAGAGTACAGGGGGCCTATAATTCACCCCTCCACTTT. It yields the protein CSARVQGAYNSPLHF.

This clonotype showed up just a few times. V usage is TRBV10-3 and J usage is TRBJ1-6, with TRBD1 matching over 7 bases. Per germline, CDR1 ENHRY and CDR2 SYGVKD. V shed 1 base, J shed 10 bases, and the junction held 10 bases outside the gene matches. The length of the CDR3 is 16 residues. CDR3 region: CAISEFRTGDGSPLHF. As DNA, the CDR3 is TGTGCCATCAGTGAGTTTAGAACAGGGGACGGCTCACCCCTCCACTTT.

This clonotype was counted only a few times. The rearrangement links TRBV5-5 to TRBJ2-5; 8 positions match TRBD1. Germline V CDR1 and CDR2: SGHKS, YYEKEE (reference sequence). The V gene end was trimmed by 0 bases and the J gene end by 4 bases; junction bases not matched to a gene: 8. CDR3 length: 16 amino acids. The CDR3 loop is CASSLGTGLRGETQYF. The CDR3, as DNA: TGTGCCAGCAGCTTGGGGACAGGGTTGCGAGGAGAGACCCAGTACTTC.

This clonotype turned up a few times. The chain employs TRBV9 and TRBJ1-1; D is ambiguous. Germline V gene lookup returns CDR1 SGDLS and CDR2 YYNGEE. The CDR3 totals 15 residues. Trimming removed 6 bases at V and 0 bases at J, with 15 bases between. Here the CDR3 DNA reads TGTGCCAGCACCCTCCCCGGCTCCATGAACACTGAAGCTTTCTTT. This sequence encodes CASTLPGSMNTEAFF.

The sample holds a few counts of this clonotype. CDR3 sequence: CASSSTGVGYNEQFF. CDR3 in DNA: TGTGCCAGCAGTTCCACAGGGGTGGGCTACAATGAGCAGTTCTTC. The rearrangement joins TRBV12-3 or TRBV12-4 to TRBJ2-1, with TRBD1 matching over 7 bases. This CDR3 region has 15 residues. With V trimmed by 4 bases and J by 3 bases, 6 bases remained unmatched.

CDR3 nucleotide sequence: TGTGCCAGCAGCCAGTATGGGGGGCACAGGTACGAGCAGTACTTC. This sequence encodes CASSQYGGHRYEQYF. This sequence joins TRBV3-1 and TRBJ2-7; D is perhaps TRBD1 or TRBD2 (6 bases each). Trimming removed 3 bases from V and 4 bases from J, with 16 bases in between. The germline V gene encodes CDR1 LGHDT and CDR2 YNNKEL (reference sequence). The CDR3 is made up of 15 amino acids.

This rearrangement joins TRBV13 to TRBJ2-7, with 10 bases matching TRBD2. This CDR3 spans 12 amino acids. The germline V gene encodes CDR1 PRHDT and CDR2 FYEKMQ (reference sequence). V dropped 8 bases and J dropped 4; count of bases not matched to a gene: 2. The CDR3 nucleotides are TGTGCCAGCTCGGGACTAGCGTACGAGCAGTACTTC. It codes for CASSGLAYEQYF.

There are a few counts of this clonotype. CDR3 sequence reads: CASSRRTSGAYNEQFF. The CDR3 region has the DNA TGCGCCAGCAGCCGGCGGACTAGCGGGGCCTACAATGAGCAGTTCTTC. The chain joins TRBV4-1 to TRBJ2-1; 12 nucleotides align to TRBD2. The CDR3 length is 16 residues. J gave up 2 bases and V 4 bases, and 3 bases lay outside the gene matches. The germline CDR1 and CDR2 sequences are MGHRA and YSYEKL.

This clonotype has more than one count but fewer than ten. The chain's CDR3 is CASSSGSGNTIYF. The CDR3 DNA reads TGTGCCAGCAGTTCAGGGAGTGGAAACACCATATATTTT. The V call is TRBV6-5, the J call TRBJ1-3, with D tentatively TRBD1 (5 bases). This CDR3 contains 13 residues. Germline V gene sequence: CDR1 MNHEY, CDR2 SVGAGI. The V and J ends lost 4 bases and 3 bases respectively, with 7 bases between them.

This clonotype was detected only a few times. This chain uses TRBV24-1 with TRBJ2-7, with D perhaps matching TRBD2 (5 bases). This CDR3 spans 14 amino acids. Trimming left V 5 bases short and J 0 bases short, with 10 bases between. Germline V gene lookup returns CDR1 KGHDR and CDR2 SFDVKD. Here the CDR3 DNA reads TGTGCCACCAGTGGAGGTGGGAGCTCCTACGAGCAGTACTTC. This codes for CATSGGGSSYEQYF.

The rearrangement uses TRBV28 and TRBJ2-5; D possibly corresponds to TRBD2 (5 bases). The CDR3 length is 15 residues. From germline, CDR1 is MDHEN and CDR2 SYDVKM. Trimming removed 7 bases at V and 4 bases at J, with 19 bases between. The CDR3 here is CASTTYLGVRETQYF. The CDR3 bases are TGTGCCAGCACCACCTATCTCGGGGTGAGAGAGACCCAGTACTTC.

The chain uses TRBV6-2 or TRBV6-3 and TRBJ2-3; 12 bases fit TRBD2. The CDR3 runs to 14 residues. The trim removed 8 bases at V and 6 bases at J, leaving 6 bases unmatched. The germline CDR1 and CDR2 sequences are MNHEY and SVGEGT. This CDR3 is CASVLAGGLDTQYF. The DNA of the CDR3 is TGTGCCAGCGTTCTAGCGGGGGGGCTGGATACGCAGTATTTT.

This clonotype was detected only a few times. This rearrangement joins TRBV28 to TRBJ1-5; D is uncertain. V shed 8 bases and J shed 0 bases, with 14 bases lying between them. The CDR3 length is 15 residues. CDR1 MDHEN and CDR2 SYDVKM come from the germline V gene. The chain's CDR3 is CASSKGLDSNQPQHF. The CDR3, as DNA: TGTGCCAGCTCCAAAGGGCTAGATAGCAATCAGCCCCAGCATTTT.

This clonotype was seen only a few times. This chain connects TRBV7-2 to TRBJ2-1, with D possibly being TRBD2 (6 bases). Germline CDR1 reads SGHTA; CDR2 reads FQGNSA. V lost 0 bases to trimming and J lost 0 bases, with 24 bases between them. CDR3 size: 21 residues. DNA for the CDR3: TGTGCCAGCAGCTTAGCATGGGGCGGGACGCACCGTCGGGTCTCCTACAATGAGCAGTTCTTC. This translates into CASSLAWGGTHRRVSYNEQFF.